This entry describes one TCR beta chain. What it binds is not known. The source of the sample is a study of shared clonotypes between healthy human individuals. Findings of the study overall: Richness estimates generally favored naive over memory subsets. Naive CD4 clonotype sharing across several donors was approximately 5%.

Profiled with immunoSEQ multiplex PCR; TCRdb holds only in-frame clones, not every one. The sample yields 2 million to 3 million clones, roughly 93% seen once. V was clipped by 1 base and J by 5 bases, with 12 bases between them. The length of the CDR3 is 15 residues. Germline V gene sequence: CDR1 MDHEN, CDR2 SYDVKM. Sequencing used naive CD4+ T cells from PBMCs. Subset noted: CD45RA+ positively selected. The chain employs TRBV28 and TRBJ1-5; no clear D. This sequence originates from a man in his late teens or twenties in good health. Some clones in this sample may be carry-over from other donors' samples. DNA of the CDR3: TGTGCCAGCAGTTTATTTCGGGTAGTTGATCAGCCCCAGCATTTT. Residues: CASSLFRVVDQPQHF.